This T cell receptor (beta chain) was identified during a study of Ad26.COV2.S vaccination and SARS-CoV-2 variants. Background on the study: In the COV1001 trial, the donor was in the Ad26.COV2.S arm.

This CDR3 spans 17 amino acids. CDR1 is SGHDT, CDR2 YYEEEE, per germline. The trim removed 1 base at V and 8 bases at J, leaving 15 bases unmatched. The study's findings and limits: In vaccinated individuals, spike-specific CD8+ and CD4+ T cell responses reportedly displayed substantial breadth. Vaccine recipients surpassed placebo recipients in spike-specific TCR breadth.

Libraries were prepared by immunoSEQ multiplex PCR; TCRdb keeps only in-frame clonotypes and omits some of them. The table records 380,000 or so clones, approximately 83% of them present only once. In the case of this clone: Its antigen is currently unknown.

Noted treatment: roughly 19 received Ad26.COV2.S at low or high dose, single or two shots; several received placebo; per-sample allocation not given. It was on day 63 after the first vaccine or placebo injection that samples were taken. The donor's status was that of an adult aged 18-55 years in Boston. V and J are TRBV5-6 and TRBJ2-1, with 7 positions matching TRBD2. The sequenced sample was peripheral blood, obtained in a trial of Ad26.COV2.S vaccine versus placebo. The sequence was obtained from a person aged 18-60 years who received the Ad26.COV2.S COVID-19 vaccine or a placebo. CDR3 sequence reads: CASSLRWEGPPADEQFF. The CDR3 coding sequence is TGTGCCAGCAGCTTGAGGTGGGAGGGGCCTCCGGCGGATGAGCAGTTCTTC.